Following are 23 T cell receptor beta chains from one sample sequenced in a study of T cell repertoires in cytomegalovirus infection. Antigens for these TCRs are unknown. TCRdb reprocessed the reads with MiXCR, giving one entry per CDR3 protein. The data hold around 340,000 distinct CDR3 sequences, with 25% to 30% observed a single time. The sequencing used cultured PBMCs, collected from culture after CMV antigen stimulation. Every receptor here comes from a human donor in good health (CMV status not recorded). Some clones in this sample may be carry-over from other donors' samples.

The chain carries TRBV20-1 and TRBJ2-3; D is unclear. V was shortened by 6 bases and J by 1 base, with 5 bases between the two germline ends. Germline values: CDR1 DFQATT, CDR2 SNEGSKA (reference sequence). The CDR3 has 11 residues. Here the CDR3 DNA reads TGCAGTGCCGCAGGCACAGATACGCAGTATTTT. Its translation: CSAAGTDTQYF.

This clonotype was counted between two and nine times. The V call is TRBV7-9, the J call TRBJ1-2; 7 positions match TRBD1. Trimming at V came to 5 bases and at J to 4 bases, leaving 13 bases not matched to a gene. The length of the CDR3 is 16 residues. Germline CDR1 is SEHNR and CDR2 is FQNEAQ (reference sequence). CDR3 residues: CASSTPSGTAFYGYTF. The CDR3 nucleotides are TGTGCCAGCAGCACCCCATCCGGGACAGCCTTCTATGGCTACACCTTC.

As to this clonotype: Just one base apart from a much larger clone, this may be a read error. The chain joins TRBV7-2 to TRBJ1-5; D unclear. The CDR3 runs 15 residues. The V gene's germline CDR1 is SGHTA and CDR2 FQGNSA. The CDR3 DNA sequence: TGTGCCAGCAGCTGGGTGCATGGCCCGAATCAGCCCCAGCGTTTT. This codes for CASSWVHGPNQPQRF.

This clonotype was detected only a few times. The chain recombines TRBV4-2 with TRBJ1-4, with D unclear. The CDR3 extends over 17 amino acids. Germline CDR1 reads LGHNA; CDR2 reads YNFKEQ. The V gene lost 2 bases and the J gene lost 0 bases, with 13 bases spanning the gap. This chain's CDR3 is CASSQPSGLTTNEKLFF. The CDR3 DNA reads as TGTGCCAGCAGCCAACCTTCCGGCCTCACAACTAATGAAAAACTGTTTTTT.

The chain links TRBV14 to TRBJ1-6; no clear D. V was shortened by 1 base and J by 8 bases, with 9 bases between the two germline ends. CDR1 SGHDN and CDR2 FVKESK come from the germline V gene. The CDR3 is 14 residues long. CDR3 sequence (DNA): TGTGCCAGCAGCCAAGGCGGGTTGTATTCACCCCTCCACTTT. Translating it yields CASSQGGLYSPLHF.

Concerning this clonotype: A single base separates this from a much larger clone, so it may be a read error. The chain links TRBV11-3 to TRBJ2-1; 11 bases map to TRBD2. The closer fit of TRBJ2-7 to the DNA end suggests the J call may be wrong. Germline-derived CDR1 and CDR2 are SGHNT and YENEEA. The CDR3 is made up of 15 amino acids. CDR3: CASSFGTSGYNEQYF. In DNA form, the CDR3 reads TGTGCCAGCAGCTTCGGGACTAGCGGTTACAATGAGCAGTACTTC.

The V and J genes are TRBV6-1 and TRBJ1-4, with D possibly TRBD1 on 5 matching bases. The germline V gene has CDR1 MNHNS and CDR2 SASEGT. V gave up 5 bases and J gave up 6 bases, with 10 bases separating them. The CDR3 covers 13 residues. The DNA for the CDR3 is TGTGCCAGCAGTCGGCAGGGTGATGAAAAACTGTTTTTT. Encoded protein: CASSRQGDEKLFF.

This clonotype has only a few counts. The rearrangement uses TRBV28 and TRBJ2-7; TRBD2 agrees at 15 bases. V was pared by 5 bases and J by 0 bases, with 11 bases of the junction left unmatched. This CDR3 is 19 amino acids long. Germline CDR1 reads MDHEN; CDR2 reads SYDVKM. CDR3 loop: CASSPRTGTSGRRSYEQYF. The CDR3 DNA follows: TGTGCCAGCAGTCCGAGAACCGGGACTAGCGGGAGGCGCTCCTACGAGCAGTACTTC.

The chain employs TRBV7-4 and TRBJ1-2; 8 bases line up with TRBD1. This CDR3 has 14 amino acids. Germline CDR1 and CDR2: SGHVT and SQSDAQ. J lost 3 bases, V lost 3 bases, and 3 bases had no gene match. The chain's CDR3 is CASSFSTGDYGYTF. In DNA, the CDR3 is TGTGCCAGCAGCTTCTCGACAGGGGACTATGGCTACACCTTC.

The chain joins TRBV13 to TRBJ2-7; 13 bases fit TRBD2. V gave up 5 bases and J gave up 4 bases; unmatched junction bases: 11. This CDR3 region has 17 residues. Germline CDR1 PRHDT, CDR2 FYEKMQ (reference sequence). DNA of the CDR3: TGTGCCAGCAGCCTAAGCCCGTCACTAGCGGGAGGGTACGAGCAGTACTTC. Residues: CASSLSPSLAGGYEQYF.

J is TRBJ1-4 and V is TRBV6-1; the match to TRBD1 covers 8 bases. Per germline, CDR1 MNHNS and CDR2 SASEGT. The junction had 8 bases not matched to a gene; V was cut back by 5 bases and J by 0 bases. The CDR3 is made up of 17 amino acids. CDR3: CASSYRTGTTTNEKLFF. For the CDR3, the DNA is TGTGCCAGCAGTTATAGGACAGGGACTACAACTAATGAAAAACTGTTTTTT.

This clonotype was seen a handful of times. The chain uses TRBV20-1 and TRBJ2-2; tentatively, D is TRBD2 (7 bases). V lost 5 bases and J lost 5, with 18 bases in between. Germline-derived CDR1 and CDR2 are DFQATT and SNEGSKA (reference sequence). This CDR3 region has 15 residues. The CDR3 loop reads CSAGYGGPGTGELFF. For the CDR3, the DNA is TGCAGTGCTGGCTACGGGGGGCCGGGGACCGGGGAGCTGTTTTTT.

This clonotype showed up many times. The chain joins TRBV7-8 to TRBJ2-3; TRBD2 is a possible D gene (6 bases). V lost 3 bases and J lost 3, with 7 bases in between. Germline V gene data show CDR1 as SGHVS and CDR2 as FQNEAQ. The CDR3 length is 13 residues. The CDR3 coding sequence is TGTGCCAGCAGCTTTAGCGGAACAGATACGCAGTATTTT. It is translated as CASSFSGTDTQYF.

This clonotype has more than one count but fewer than ten. The V gene is TRBV7-9, the J gene TRBJ2-5; D is undetermined. This CDR3 comprises 13 residues. Trimming left V 0 bases short and J 2 bases short, with 4 bases between. Germline CDR1 and CDR2: SEHNR and FQNEAQ (reference sequence). The DNA of the CDR3 is TGTGCCAGCAGCTTAGCGAGTCAAGAGACCCAGTACTTC. This sequence encodes CASSLASQETQYF.

The sample holds a few counts of this clonotype. The chain carries TRBV7-9 and TRBJ2-1; 7 bases line up with TRBD2. The CDR3 has 17 residues. Germline-derived CDR1 and CDR2 are SEHNR and FQNEAQ (reference sequence). With 2 bases clipped from V and 3 bases from J, the junction kept 10 bases outside the gene matches. CDR3 in amino acids: CASSLPPGRGNYNEQFF. The CDR3 bases are TGTGCCAGCAGCTTACCCCCTGGGCGGGGGAACTACAATGAGCAGTTCTTC.

The gene calls are TRBV20-1 and TRBJ2-7, with D possibly called TRBD1 or TRBD2 (5 bases each). The CDR3 runs 14 residues. Germline CDR1 DFQATT, CDR2 SNEGSKA (reference sequence). V lost 6 bases and J lost 3, with 18 bases in between. The CDR3, as DNA: TGCAGTGCCAGGCCATCGGGACCGATCTACGAGCAGTACTTC. This sequence encodes CSARPSGPIYEQYF.

The chain couples TRBV20-1 to TRBJ2-2, with D tentatively TRBD1 (5 bases). V gave up 3 bases and J gave up 7 bases, with 15 bases separating them. From germline, CDR1 is DFQATT and CDR2 SNEGSKA (reference sequence). The CDR3 runs 14 residues. CDR3 region: CSARKQGHGGELFF. The CDR3 DNA reads TGCAGTGCTAGGAAGCAGGGTCACGGCGGGGAGCTGTTTTTT.

The gene calls are TRBV27 and TRBJ2-7; no reliable D call. Trimming took 7 bases from V and 0 from J, leaving 10 bases between them. This CDR3 spans 13 amino acids. Germline assignment: CDR1 MNHEY and CDR2 SMNVEV (reference sequence). CDR3 DNA: TGTGCCAGCACCCCAATAAACTCCTACGAGCAGTACTTC. Protein: CASTPINSYEQYF.

The CDR3 nucleotides read TGTGCCAGCAGTCTCTGGCAGAACTATGGCTACACCTTC. Its protein product is CASSLWQNYGYTF. The genes are TRBV12-3 or TRBV12-4 and TRBJ1-2; D not resolved. V was shortened by 5 bases and J by 2 bases, with 9 bases between the two germline ends. The CDR3 totals 13 residues.

This clonotype was counted between two and nine times. This chain connects TRBV27 to TRBJ2-1, with 8 bases that match TRBD2. This CDR3 contains 16 residues. The J segment lost 12 bases and the V segment lost 5 bases, leaving 18 bases of the junction unmatched. Germline lookup yields CDR1 MNHEY and CDR2 SMNVEV (reference sequence). DNA of the CDR3: TGTGCCAGCAGTCCCTCCGGGACTAGTAGGGTTTTCGTGCAGTTCTTC. Its protein is CASSPSGTSRVFVQFF.

This sequence joins TRBV10-1 and TRBJ1-1; TRBD1 matches at 9 bases. V lost 2 bases to trimming and J lost 0 bases; unmatched junction nucleotides: 4. The CDR3 sequence is 16 residues long. The V gene's germline CDR1 is WNHNN and CDR2 SYGVQD (reference sequence). The CDR3 loop reads CASSEGTGLLNTEAFF. Written as DNA, the CDR3 is TGCGCCAGCAGTGAGGGGACAGGGCTTTTGAACACTGAAGCTTTCTTT.

This clonotype appeared a few times. The V call is TRBV19, the J call TRBJ2-1; D remains unclear. V lost 5 bases to trimming and J lost 10 bases, with 12 bases between them. There are 12 residues in the CDR3. The germline V gene encodes CDR1 LNHDA and CDR2 SQIVND (reference sequence). The CDR3 DNA follows: TGTGCCAGTAGTTCCACCTTGGGGGAGCAGTTCTTC. Protein: CASSSTLGEQFF.

The genes are TRBV11-1 and TRBJ2-7, with TRBD2 identical over 7 bases. The J segment lost 2 bases and the V segment lost 6 bases, leaving 7 bases of the junction unmatched. The CDR3 extends over 14 amino acids. Germline lookup yields CDR1 SGHAT and CDR2 FQDESV (reference sequence). CDR3 amino acids: CASSSGFRTYEQYF. CDR3 sequence (DNA): TGTGCCAGCAGTAGCGGGTTCCGAACCTACGAGCAGTACTTC. The whole variable domain, filled in from reference TRBV11-1 and TRBJ2-7, reads EAEVAQSPRYKITEKSQAVAFWCDPISGHATLYWYRQILGQGPELLVQFQDESVVDDSQLPKDRFSAERLKGVDSTLKIQPAELGDSAMYLCASSSGFRTYEQYFGPGTRLTVT.